The clone carrying this T cell receptor beta chain came up once. The investigators introduced synthetic TCR analog templates into each PCR as spikes. Measured with immunoSEQ multiplex PCR; TCRdb has only the in-frame clones, and not every one. Altogether some 50,000 clones are present, approximately 88% being singletons, with the ten largest covering 14% to 15%. V was shortened by 6 bases and J by 7 bases, with 12 bases between the two germline ends. The CDR3 sequence is 13 residues long. Germline V gene lookup returns CDR1 PRHDT and CDR2 FYEKMQ (reference sequence). This sample stems from a study of PD-L1 blockade in urothelial cancer. Time point given: pretreatment peripheral blood.

The J gene is TRBJ2-2, the V gene TRBV13; a weak D match, TRBD1 (6 bases). The specimen comprised PBMCs, sampled around atezolizumab (anti-PD-L1) treatment. The receptor was isolated from a woman in her fifties or sixties with urothelial cancer. Here the CDR3 DNA reads TGTGCCAGCAGTACACAGGGTATCGGGGAGCTGTTTTTT. Translating gives CASSTQGIGELFF.